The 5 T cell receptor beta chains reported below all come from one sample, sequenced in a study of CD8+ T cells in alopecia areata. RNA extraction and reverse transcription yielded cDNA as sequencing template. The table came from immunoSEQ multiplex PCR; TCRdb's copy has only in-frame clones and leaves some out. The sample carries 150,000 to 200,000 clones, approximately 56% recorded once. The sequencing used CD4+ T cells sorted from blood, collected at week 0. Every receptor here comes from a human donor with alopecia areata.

CDR3 loop: CASSQGGTRGETQYF. CDR3 DNA: TGTGCCAGCAGCCAAGGCGGGACTAGAGGGGAGACCCAGTACTTC. V usage is TRBV14 and J usage is TRBJ2-5; 8 bases map to TRBD2. CDR3 length: 15 residues. In germline, CDR1 is SGHDN, CDR2 FVKESK. The junction had 6 bases not matched to a gene; V was cut back by 1 base and J by 5 bases.

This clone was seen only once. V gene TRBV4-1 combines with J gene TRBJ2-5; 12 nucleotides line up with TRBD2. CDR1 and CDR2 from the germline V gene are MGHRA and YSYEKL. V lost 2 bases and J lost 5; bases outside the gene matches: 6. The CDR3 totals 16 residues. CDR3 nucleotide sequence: TGCGCCAGCAGCCAACCTAGCGGGGGGGCCCTGGAGACCCAGTACTTC. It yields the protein CASSQPSGGALETQYF.

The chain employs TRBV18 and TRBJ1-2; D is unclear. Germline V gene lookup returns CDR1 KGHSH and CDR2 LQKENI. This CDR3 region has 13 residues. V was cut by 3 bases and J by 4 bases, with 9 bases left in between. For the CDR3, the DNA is TGTGCCAGCTCACCGGGGAGCAGCTATGGCTACACCTTC. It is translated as CASSPGSSYGYTF.

CDR3 sequence (DNA): TGTGCCAGTCGACACCCCCGGTACCAAGAGACCCAGTACTTC. Amino acids: CASRHPRYQETQYF. The rearrangement joins TRBV6-5 to TRBJ2-5; D is unclear. The ends were cut back, 9 bases at V and 0 bases at J, with 14 bases in the middle. Germline loops: CDR1 MNHEY, CDR2 SVGAGI. This CDR3 is built from 14 residues.

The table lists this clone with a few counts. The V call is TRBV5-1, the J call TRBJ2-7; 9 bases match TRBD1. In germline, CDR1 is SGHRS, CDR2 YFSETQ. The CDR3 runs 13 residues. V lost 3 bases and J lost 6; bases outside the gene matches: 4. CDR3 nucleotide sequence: TGCGCCAGCAGCTGGACAGGGGCGGGCGAGCAGTACTTC. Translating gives CASSWTGAGEQYF.